The 4 T cell receptor beta chains given below trace back to one sample, sequenced in a study of blood T cell repertoires in COVID-19 (TCRdb year 2020). Library generation was performed with the immunoSEQ multiplex PCR assay. TCRdb carries this immuneACCESS record with in-frame sequences only. Its versions omit some clonotypes, under half of them owing to an unresolved V gene in the studies checked, with the rest unexplained. This sample gives around 110,000 clones in total; around 83% of them show up just once. The biggest ten clones account for 7% to 9% of the sample. Sequences were obtained from peripheral blood. All receptors come from a man aged 65 to 79 with acute or convalescent COVID-19.

V gene TRBV5-1 combines with J gene TRBJ2-5; 7 bases fit TRBD1. This CDR3 is built from 15 residues. V dropped 3 bases and J dropped 4; count of bases not matched to a gene: 9. CDR1 SGHRS and CDR2 YFSETQ come from the germline V gene. As DNA, the CDR3 is TGCGCCAGCAGCTCGATGACAGGGAATGTAGAGACCCAGTACTTC. Amino acid sequence: CASSSMTGNVETQYF.

The chain is built from TRBV3-1 (or the pseudogene TRBV3-2) and TRBJ2-1; D unclear. The length of the CDR3 is 15 residues. Trimming shortened V by 1 base and J by 6 bases, and 13 bases separated the two germline ends. CDR1 LGHDT and CDR2 YNNKEL come from the germline V gene (reference sequence). CDR3 nucleotides: TGTGCCAGCAGCCAAGGGTCGCGGTTGGGCAATGAGCAGTTCTTC. Amino acid sequence: CASSQGSRLGNEQFF.

The chain recombines TRBV7-9 with TRBJ1-2; no firm D call. This CDR3 is 14 amino acids long. Trimming cost V 5 bases and J 0 bases, with 10 bases left between them. The germline V gene has CDR1 SEHNR and CDR2 FQNEAQ (reference sequence). The CDR3 loop is CASSRTEANYGYTF. Here the CDR3 DNA reads TGTGCCAGCAGCCGGACTGAAGCTAACTATGGCTACACCTTC.

The chain is built from TRBV6-6 and TRBJ2-7; 8 nucleotides match TRBD1. V dropped 6 bases and J dropped 1; count of bases not matched to a gene: 5. CDR3 length equals 14 residues. Per the germline V gene, CDR1 is MNHNY and CDR2 is SVGAGI (reference sequence). In DNA form, the CDR3 reads TGTGCCAGCAGGACAGGGGATAGGTCCTACGAGCAGTACTTC. Its translation: CASRTGDRSYEQYF.